Listed below are T cell receptor beta chains from one sample, sequenced in a study of cytomegalovirus exposure and HLA in healthy donors. Profiled with immunoSEQ multiplex PCR; TCRdb holds only in-frame clones, not every one. Of some 200,000 clones listed, 82% are singletons. Input material: PBMCs. Receptors originate from a woman under 30 in good health and CMV-seronegative. CDR3s include the opening cysteine and the closing phenylalanine or tryptophan. D genes are given only for firm matches. Clone size appears in some rows only: once, few, many, or a class for an expanded clone.

j_gene: TRBJ1-2; d_gene: TRBD1; v_gene: TRBV6-5; len: 15; abundance: NA; CDR3aa: CASSTGQGPYYGYTF; CDR3nt: TGTGCCAGCAGTACAGGACAGGGACCATACTATGGCTACACCTTC
j_gene: TRBJ2-3; d_gene: NA; v_gene: TRBV9; len: 15; abundance: NA; CDR3aa: CASSGLGGNTDTQYF; CDR3nt: TGTGCCAGCAGCGGCTTAGGCGGAAACACAGATACGCAGTATTTT
j_gene: TRBJ2-3; d_gene: TRBD1; v_gene: TRBV28; len: 15; abundance: NA; CDR3aa: CATSSPGTGADTQYF; CDR3nt: TGTGCCACCTCCTCGCCCGGGACAGGGGCAGATACGCAGTATTTT
j_gene: TRBJ1-2; d_gene: TRBD1; v_gene: TRBV15; len: 15; abundance: NA; CDR3aa: CATSRGAGGGYGYTF; CDR3nt: TGTGCCACCAGCAGAGGGGCAGGGGGAGGCTATGGCTACACCTTC
j_gene: TRBJ1-2; d_gene: TRBD1; v_gene: TRBV18; len: 20; abundance: NA; CDR3aa: CASSQTRTRQQGAQVYGYTF; CDR3nt: TGTGCCAGCTCACAAACAAGGACCCGTCAACAGGGGGCGCAAGTCTATGGCTACACCTTC
j_gene: TRBJ1-1; d_gene: NA; v_gene: TRBV6-5; len: 13; abundance: NA; CDR3aa: CASSSTGSAEAFF; CDR3nt: TGTGCCAGCAGTTCCACAGGGTCGGCTGAAGCTTTCTTT
j_gene: TRBJ2-1; d_gene: NA; v_gene: TRBV5-1; len: 17; abundance: NA; CDR3aa: CASSLALYLSSYNEQFF; CDR3nt: TGCGCCAGCAGCTTGGCTCTCTATCTAAGCTCCTACAATGAGCAGTTCTTC
j_gene: TRBJ1-3; d_gene: NA; v_gene: TRBV5-5; len: 15; abundance: NA; CDR3aa: CASSLEGGKGNTIYF; CDR3nt: TGTGCCAGCAGCTTGGAGGGAGGGAAAGGAAACACCATATATTTT
j_gene: TRBJ2-5; d_gene: TRBD2; v_gene: TRBV19; len: 20; abundance: NA; CDR3aa: CASSRILAGASSERGETQYF; CDR3nt: TGTGCCAGTAGTAGAATTCTAGCGGGGGCCAGCAGCGAGAGGGGGGAGACCCAGTACTTC
j_gene: TRBJ1-3; d_gene: TRBD1; v_gene: TRBV19; len: 14; abundance: NA; CDR3aa: CASSMWDRRNTIYF; CDR3nt: TGTGCCAGTAGTATGTGGGACAGAAGAAACACCATATATTTT
j_gene: TRBJ1-3; d_gene: NA; v_gene: TRBV5-6; len: 14; abundance: NA; CDR3aa: CASSLWGPGNTIYF; CDR3nt: TGTGCCAGCAGCTTGTGGGGGCCGGGAAACACCATATATTTT
j_gene: TRBJ1-2; d_gene: NA; v_gene: TRBV2; len: 10; abundance: NA; CDR3aa: CASTGRGYTF; CDR3nt: TGTGCCAGCACCGGTCGTGGCTACACCTTC
j_gene: TRBJ1-5; d_gene: NA; v_gene: TRBV15; len: 14; abundance: NA; CDR3aa: CATSRGSGAQPQHF; CDR3nt: TGTGCCACCAGCAGAGGATCAGGGGCTCAGCCCCAGCATTTT
j_gene: TRBJ2-1; d_gene: TRBD1; v_gene: TRBV5-6; len: 14; abundance: once; CDR3aa: CASSLGQGANEQFF; CDR3nt: TGTGCCAGCAGCTTGGGACAGGGGGCTAATGAGCAGTTCTTC
j_gene: TRBJ2-2; d_gene: NA; v_gene: TRBV5-4; len: 13; abundance: NA; CDR3aa: CASSPGLSGELFF; CDR3nt: TGTGCCAGCAGCCCAGGGCTCTCCGGGGAGCTGTTTTTT